This TCR beta chain was observed in a study of T cell responses to AZD1222 COVID-19 vaccine (dated by TCRdb to about 2021). At the level of the whole study: TCR sequencing was performed for over 230 trial participants, of whom some 200 were given two doses of AZD1222 and around 25 were given two doses of MenACWY control vaccine. Enrollment into the trials was organized by age into subgroups of 18-55, 56-69 and 70-plus years, and those subgroups contained 148, 28 and 57 TCR-sequenced participants, respectively. General findings and caveats noted by the study authors: Conclusions about previously exposed vaccinees are limited, since just 6 or 7 AZD1222 recipients were seropositive for SARS-CoV-2 at baseline. Spike-specific TCR breadth and depth rose significantly after two AZD1222 doses compared with day 0 and with MenACWY recipients. Nearly half of unique spike-specific TCRs reportedly recognized epitopes outside regions mutated in the B.1.351 and B.1.1.7 variants. The 56-69-year group was small, and its depth increase did not reach significance, likely because of low power. CD4 TCRs associated with the vaccine covered the entire spike protein, and the dominant responses were in regions 160-218 and 743-854. Participants were mostly white British, with more females than males. The authors suggested clonal diversity may have been underestimated. Because no day 14 peak-response samples were available, repertoires were characterized only after the peak T cell response.

Comment on this clone: Which antigen it targets is not known. Base qualities are not provided; no much larger clone lies one nucleotide away.

The CDR3 holds 16 amino acids from the cysteine to the phenylalanine. CDR3 DNA only is kept here, 48 bases in frame from base 1. Reading the germline V gene gives CDR1 LGHNT and CDR2 FRNRAP. V is reduced by 5 bases and J by 0 bases, leaving a spacing of 13 bases between them. This sample's time point label indicates: about 28 days (+/-7) after the second vaccine dose. Because spike-specific TCR depth and breadth did not differ between the two schedules, AZD1222 recipients who got a second dose at roughly 4 weeks were pooled with those who got a second dose at roughly 12 weeks. Samples from vaccinated people were obtained from the UK trials COV001 and COV002, which included a single-blind randomized controlled phase 2/3 trial of AZD1222 (ChAdOx1 nCoV-19) in healthy adults. Trial participant PBMC samples were collected at day 0 and day 28 after the second dose for TCRbeta chain sequencing. The CDR3 regions of human TCRbeta chains were subjected to immunosequencing. The original methods were these. TCRs in the repertoires were compared against a reference library of SARS-CoV-2-specific TCRs that had been generated with the MIRA antigen-specificity platform. Breadth was defined as the fraction of unique TCRs that were SARS-CoV-2-associated, and depth was defined as the fraction of total T cells that were SARS-CoV-2-associated. Using the MIRA data, every spike-specific TCR was mapped to the spike region that the TCR reacted to and assigned to either a CD4 or a CD8 class. Log10-transformed breadth and depth values were compared by one-way ANOVA with Sidak's multiple comparisons tests. TCRdb took this table from immuneACCESS and kept in-frame rearrangements with V and J called. Such tables lack part of the clones; where checked against another copy, unresolved V genes explain under half of the gap, and the rest is unexplained. V and J calls and clone size are copied from that table; D and trimming were computed from the DNA. The sample table contains about 160,000 clones; only one count was recorded for approximately 90% of them. The biggest ten clones account for 4% to 5.5% of the sample.

The clonotype was recovered from an adult who received the AZD1222 COVID-19 vaccine. The receptor chain draws on TRBV12-5 and TRBJ1-4; the D segment could be TRBD1, given 6 matching bases. Sequenced here: peripheral blood, sampled 28 days after the second AZD1222 dose. The sequenced DNA is TGTGCTAGTGGTCTAGGGACATTTACAACTAATGAAAAACTGTTTTTT. Translated, it reads CASGLGTFTTNEKLFF.